This T cell receptor (beta chain) was captured by sequencing in a study of T cells in Graves' hyperthyroidism and ophthalmopathy. Study-level background: The authors collected peripheral blood at initial diagnosis, before any treatment.

There are many counts of this clonotype. Its cognate antigen is unknown. Clinical symptoms, serum thyroxine and TRAb, thyroid ultrasound and orbital computed tomography were used for the diagnoses. Study conclusions and caveats: The model predicted ophthalmopathy a median around 6.5 months before onset.

What was amplified from RNA transcripts were TCR beta CDR3 regions. The HTBI primer set served for first-round RT-PCR of the TCR CDR3. TCRdb reprocessed the multiplex PCR reads with MiXCR, giving one entry per CDR3 protein. The table has under 800,000 distinct CDR3 sequences, about 15% seen once; the top ten hold roughly a tenth. Germline CDR1 reads MNHNY; CDR2 reads SVGAGI (reference sequence). The CDR3 consists of 17 residues. The V gene end was trimmed by 0 bases and the J gene end by 2 bases; junction bases not matched to a gene: 9. The sequence was obtained from a woman aged 18-30 years with Graves' hyperthyroidism. Source material: blood. The chain joins TRBV6-6 to TRBJ2-7; 8 bases are a match to TRBD2. The CDR3 is CASSYSVLAGLPYEQYF. The CDR3, as DNA: TGTGCCAGCAGTTACTCCGTTTTAGCGGGGCTACCCTACGAGCAGTACTTC.